A single sample is the source of the 30 T cell receptor beta chains below, sequenced in a study of blood T cell repertoires in COVID-19 (TCRdb year 2020). Libraries were made using the immunoSEQ multiplex PCR assay. The immuneACCESS repertoire file appears here via TCRdb, limited to in-frame rearrangements. These files lack a portion of the clones; in checked studies, under half of the deficit traces to unresolved V genes, and the cause of the others is not known. The sample has some 140,000 clones on record, approximately 83% of them singletons. The ten top clones hold 15% to 20% of the sample. Sequencing was performed on peripheral blood. The source is a woman aged 50 to 60 who had recovered from COVID-19.

The rearrangement uses TRBV10-3 and TRBJ1-2, with 7 bases aligning to TRBD1. V was clipped by 4 bases and J by 7 bases; unmatched bases: 9. This CDR3 contains 14 residues. Germline assignment: CDR1 ENHRY and CDR2 SYGVKD. CDR3 residues: CAISGTGERGGYTF. CDR3 nucleotide sequence: TGTGCCATCAGTGGGACAGGTGAGAGAGGTGGCTACACCTTC.

The CDR3 here is CASSQISPGQAAYGYTF. In nucleotides, the CDR3 is TGTGCCAGCAGCCAAATATCTCCGGGACAGGCTGCTTATGGCTACACCTTC. J is TRBJ1-2 and V is TRBV4-2, with 8 positions matching TRBD1. The junction had 13 bases not matched to a gene; V was cut back by 2 bases and J by 5 bases. The germline V gene has CDR1 LGHNA and CDR2 YNFKEQ. The length of the CDR3 is 17 residues.

J is TRBJ1-2 and V is TRBV6-6, with D maybe TRBD1 (5 bases). The germline gives CDR1 MNHNY, CDR2 SVGAGI (reference sequence). The CDR3 consists of 16 residues. V dropped 5 bases and J dropped 6 bases, with 22 bases sitting between them. CDR3 sequence (DNA): TGTGCCAGCAGTCGATTTAAAAATGACAGATGGAATGGCTACACCTTC. Translated, it gives CASSRFKNDRWNGYTF.

The chain employs TRBV12-5 and TRBJ2-7, with 10 bases matching TRBD1. Germline V gene lookup returns CDR1 LGHNT and CDR2 FRNRAP. CDR3 size: 20 residues. V shed 2 bases and J 2 bases; nucleotides not matched to a gene: 18. This CDR3 is CASGLKPLLGDRGRPYEQYF. DNA for the CDR3: TGTGCTAGTGGTTTGAAACCCCTCCTGGGGGACAGGGGCCGCCCCTACGAGCAGTACTTC. Complete variable domain (other parts from reference TRBV12-5 and TRBJ2-7): DARVTQTPRHKVTEMGQEVTMRCQPILGHNTVFWYRQTMMQGLELLAYFRNRAPLDDSGMPKDRFSAEMPDATLATLKIQPSEPRDSAVYFCASGLKPLLGDRGRPYEQYFGPGTRLTVT.

V usage is TRBV18 and J usage is TRBJ2-5, with D unresolved. Trimming shortened V by 6 bases and J by 5 bases, and 13 bases separated the two germline ends. The CDR3 is 13 amino acids. The V gene's germline CDR1 is KGHSH and CDR2 LQKENI. CDR3 coding DNA: TGTGCCAGCTCCTCCTCGACTGGGGAGACCCAGTACTTC. Translation: CASSSSTGETQYF.

The chain joins TRBV27 to TRBJ2-1; TRBD2 aligns across 10 bases. The V segment lost 7 bases and the J segment 6 bases; nucleotides outside the gene matches: 9. This CDR3 is built from 15 residues. CDR1 MNHEY and CDR2 SMNVEV come from the germline V gene (reference sequence). The CDR3 DNA is TGTGCCAGCAAGGGGCTAGCGGGAGTGCTCAATGAGCAGTTCTTC. This encodes CASKGLAGVLNEQFF.

The V gene is TRBV18, the J gene TRBJ2-2, with 8 nucleotides matching TRBD2. The CDR3 runs 17 residues. Looked up from germline, CDR1 is KGHSH and CDR2 is LQKENI. Trimming removed 0 bases from V and 5 bases from J; junction bases left unmatched: 8. This chain's CDR3 is CASSPPSGDPGTGELFF. CDR3 bases: TGTGCCAGCTCACCACCTAGCGGGGACCCGGGGACCGGGGAGCTGTTTTTT.

This chain uses TRBV30 with TRBJ2-2, with a possible D match to TRBD1 (6 bases). The CDR3 is 14 residues long. Trimming removed 1 base at V and 6 bases at J, with 12 bases between. The germline V gene encodes CDR1 GTSNPN and CDR2 SVGIG (reference sequence). Here the CDR3 DNA reads TGTGCCTGGAGTGGGATGAACAGGGCCGGGGAGCTGTTTTTT. As protein: CAWSGMNRAGELFF.

This chain links TRBV7-3 with TRBJ2-1; 7 bases agree with TRBD1. The trim removed 5 bases at V and 0 bases at J, leaving 7 bases unmatched. CDR1 is SGHTA and CDR2 is FQGTGA in the germline V gene. The CDR3 has 16 residues. The CDR3 is CASSSRGYSSYNEQFF. CDR3 nucleotides: TGTGCCAGCAGCAGCAGGGGGTACAGCTCCTACAATGAGCAGTTCTTC.

This chain uses TRBV7-8 with TRBJ2-3; 11 bases map to TRBD2. The CDR3 has 16 residues. Trimming took 4 bases from V and 7 from J; bases not matched to a gene: 10. CDR1 and CDR2 (germline): SGHVS, FQNEAQ. The CDR3 is CASSSLTSGSLNTQYF. The DNA for the CDR3 is TGTGCCAGCAGCTCTCTTACTAGCGGGAGTTTGAATACGCAGTATTTT.

The CDR3 region is CASSLSVGGLGSPLHF. The CDR3 nucleotides are TGCGCCAGCAGCTTGTCGGTCGGGGGGCTTGGGTCACCCCTCCACTTT. The chain uses TRBV5-1 and TRBJ1-6; weak D call: TRBD1 (6 bases). Germline V gene lookup returns CDR1 SGHRS and CDR2 YFSETQ. The CDR3 totals 16 residues. V lost 1 base and J 10 bases, leaving 18 bases between the germline ends.

The J gene is TRBJ2-3, the V gene TRBV3-1 (or the pseudogene TRBV3-2), with 8 nucleotides matching TRBD2. Trimming at V came to 2 bases and at J to 2 bases, leaving 9 bases not matched to a gene. CDR1 is LGHDT, CDR2 YNNKEL, per germline (reference sequence). This CDR3 is 17 amino acids long. The CDR3 DNA reads as TGTGCCAGCAGCCAATTTCGAAGCGGGAGATTCACAGATACGCAGTATTTT. It encodes CASSQFRSGRFTDTQYF.

The chain combines TRBV7-9 with TRBJ2-7, with D possibly being TRBD1 (5 bases). This CDR3 has 11 amino acids. Per germline, CDR1 SEHNR and CDR2 FQNEAQ (reference sequence). V lost 5 bases and J lost 8, with 10 bases in between. The CDR3 here is CASSVQDKQYF. The CDR3 DNA follows: TGTGCCAGCAGCGTACAGGACAAGCAGTACTTC. Using reference TRBV7-9 and TRBJ2-7 for the parts outside the CDR3, the full variable domain is DTGVSQNPRHKITKRGQNVTFRCDPISEHNRLYWYRQTLGQGPEFLTYFQNEAQLEKSRLLSDRFSAERPKGSFSTLEIQRTEQGDSAMYLCASSVQDKQYFGPGTRLTVT.

The rearrangement links TRBV5-1 to TRBJ2-3; TRBD2 aligns across 8 bases. The CDR3 has 16 amino acids. Germline CDR1 reads SGHRS; CDR2 reads YFSETQ. The V and J ends lost 3 bases and 6 bases, in that order; junction bases with no gene match: 12. The CDR3 nucleotides are TGCGCCAGCAGCTGGTCCGGGGCGGGGGGACTGGATACGCAGTATTTT. Translation gives CASSWSGAGGLDTQYF. Full variable domain (outside the CDR3, taken from reference TRBV5-1 and TRBJ2-3): KAGVTQTPRYLIKTRGQQVTLSCSPISGHRSVSWYQQTPGQGLQFLFEYFSETQRNKGNFPGRFSGRQFSNSRSEMNVSTLELGDSALYLCASSWSGAGGLDTQYFGPGTRLTVL.

Points on this clone: This specimen includes other DNA sequences encoding the same CDR3. The chain links TRBV12-3 or TRBV12-4 to TRBJ2-3; D unclear. The ends were cut back, 6 bases at V and 3 bases at J, with 4 bases in the middle. This CDR3 contains 11 residues. The CDR3 here is CASSRTDTQYF. CDR3 sequence (DNA): TGTGCCAGCAGCCGGACAGATACGCAGTATTTT.

This clone has just a few counts. V is TRBV5-6 and J is TRBJ1-5; 8 bases are a match to TRBD1. CDR3 length: 16 residues. Trimming took 2 bases from V and 5 from J; bases not matched to a gene: 9. Germline-derived CDR1 and CDR2 are SGHDT and YYEEEE. In DNA, the CDR3 is TGTGCCAGCAGCTTTCGAGGGCAGGGGGCGGATCAGCCCCAGCATTTT. It codes for CASSFRGQGADQPQHF.

Only a few counts were recorded for this clone. This sequence joins TRBV5-8 and TRBJ2-5; D is ambiguous. Germline CDR1 is SGHTS and CDR2 is YDEGEE. V lost 3 bases, J lost 5 bases, and 11 bases lay in between. This CDR3 spans 13 amino acids. CDR3 DNA sequence: TGTGCCAGCAGCTCCTACTACGCCGAGACCCAGTACTTC. Translating gives CASSSYYAETQYF.

V gene TRBV5-1 combines with J gene TRBJ2-5; perhaps TRBD2 as D (6 bases). V lost 4 bases, J lost 0 bases, and 19 bases lay in between. Looked up from germline, CDR1 is SGHRS and CDR2 is YFSETQ. This CDR3 contains 17 residues. The CDR3: CASSRGGGAGHQETQYF. In DNA, the CDR3 is TGCGCCAGCAGCCGGGGAGGTGGAGCGGGCCACCAAGAGACCCAGTACTTC. Supplemented by reference TRBV5-1 and TRBJ2-5, the full variable domain reads KAGVTQTPRYLIKTRGQQVTLSCSPISGHRSVSWYQQTPGQGLQFLFEYFSETQRNKGNFPGRFSGRQFSNSRSEMNVSTLELGDSALYLCASSRGGGAGHQETQYFGPGTRLLVL.

This clone was observed once. The chain is built from TRBV2 and TRBJ1-1; 10 nucleotides line up with TRBD1. The V gene end was trimmed by 2 bases and the J gene end by 6 bases; junction bases not matched to a gene: 27. The CDR3 extends over 22 amino acids. Looked up from germline, CDR1 is SNHLY and CDR2 is FYNNEI. Written as DNA, the CDR3 is TGTGCCAGCAGTGAATCGCACCCCCTGCTGGTCTCGGACAGGGGGGTGAGCGCTGAAGCTTTCTTT. The encoded protein is CASSESHPLLVSDRGVSAEAFF.

V gene TRBV7-9 combines with J gene TRBJ1-1; D gene ambiguous. The CDR3 is 15 residues long. The V gene lost 5 bases and the J gene lost 1 base, with 14 bases spanning the gap. Germline CDR1 SEHNR, CDR2 FQNEAQ (reference sequence). The CDR3 sequence: CASSPGLNRNTEAFF. The CDR3 region has the DNA TGTGCCAGCAGCCCCGGTCTGAACAGGAACACTGAAGCTTTCTTT. Full variable domain (missing parts from reference TRBV7-9 and TRBJ1-1): DTGVSQNPRHKITKRGQNVTFRCDPISEHNRLYWYRQTLGQGPEFLTYFQNEAQLEKSRLLSDRFSAERPKGSFSTLEIQRTEQGDSAMYLCASSPGLNRNTEAFFGQGTRLTVV.

The gene calls are TRBV7-2 and TRBJ2-5; perhaps TRBD2 as D (6 bases). With 5 bases removed from V and 2 bases from J, the gap between germline ends came to 12 bases. This CDR3 region has 14 residues. Germline V CDR1 and CDR2: SGHTA, FQGNSA. This CDR3 reads CASSPGGGQETQYF. CDR3 coding DNA: TGTGCCAGCAGCCCTGGTGGGGGGCAAGAGACCCAGTACTTC.

This chain connects TRBV30 to TRBJ2-3; possible D gene TRBD2, 5 bases. The CDR3 sequence is 14 residues long. The V end was cut by 4 bases, the J end by 5 bases, with 16 bases between. Germline loops: CDR1 GTSNPN, CDR2 SVGIG (reference sequence). The CDR3 region is CAWNLEGGRDTQYF. The CDR3 DNA is TGTGCCTGGAACCTAGAGGGTGGCCGAGATACGCAGTATTTT.

The chain links TRBV18 to TRBJ2-3; possible D gene TRBD2, 6 bases. The CDR3 covers 15 residues. With 3 bases removed from V and 1 base from J, the gap between germline ends came to 11 bases. Germline V gene lookup returns CDR1 KGHSH and CDR2 LQKENI. The CDR3 bases are TGTGCCAGCTCACCGAGGGACTCCGGCACAGATACGCAGTATTTT. Protein sequence: CASSPRDSGTDTQYF.

The genes are TRBV19 and TRBJ1-5; D possibly corresponds to TRBD1 (5 bases). Trimming removed 7 bases at V and 2 bases at J, with 15 bases between. CDR1 and CDR2 (germline): LNHDA, SQIVND (reference sequence). CDR3 length: 15 amino acids. The CDR3 region is CASNPQGGGNQPQHF. The CDR3, as DNA: TGTGCCAGTAACCCCCAGGGAGGCGGCAATCAGCCCCAGCATTTT.

This chain uses TRBV6-5 with TRBJ2-3; D is uncertain. V lost 6 bases and J lost 3, with 10 bases in between. The length of the CDR3 is 13 residues. In germline, CDR1 is MNHEY, CDR2 SVGAGI. CDR3 in DNA: TGTGCCAGCAGAACCTCACATACAGATACGCAGTATTTT. This codes for CASRTSHTDTQYF.

The chain has TRBV7-3 and TRBJ2-1, with 10 bases matching TRBD2. The length of the CDR3 is 14 residues. V gave up 4 bases and J gave up 7 bases; unmatched junction bases: 4. Germline V gives CDR1 SGHTA, CDR2 FQGTGA. The DNA of the CDR3 is TGTGCCAGCAGCTCCTCGACTAGCGGGAATGAGCAGTTCTTC. Translation gives CASSSSTSGNEQFF.

CDR3 nucleotide sequence: TGTGCCAGCAGCCTAGAGCACAGGGTGAGCAATGAGCAGTTCTTC. Its protein product is CASSLEHRVSNEQFF. The J gene is TRBJ2-1, the V gene TRBV7-9, with D perhaps matching TRBD1 (6 bases). The CDR3 extends over 15 amino acids. V was cut by 5 bases and J by 6 bases, with 17 bases left in between. Germline CDR1 and CDR2: SEHNR and FQNEAQ (reference sequence).

The chain links TRBV19 to TRBJ2-2, with no clear D. The CDR3 contains 14 residues. Germline CDR1 reads LNHDA; CDR2 reads SQIVND (reference sequence). The V and J ends lost 3 bases and 2 bases respectively, with 7 bases between them. The chain's CDR3 is CASSIPSNTGELFF. DNA for the CDR3: TGTGCCAGTAGTATTCCCAGTAACACCGGGGAGCTGTTTTTT.

The chain employs TRBV9 and TRBJ1-1, with a weak D call TRBD1 (5 bases). Deletions cut 2 bases from V and 1 base from J, with 6 bases between. The CDR3 runs 13 residues. The germline V gene encodes CDR1 SGDLS and CDR2 YYNGEE. CDR3 bases: TGTGCCAGCAGCGTTGACAGGAACACTGAAGCTTTCTTT. This encodes CASSVDRNTEAFF.

This clone was picked up one time. V gene TRBV6-2 or TRBV6-3 combines with J gene TRBJ2-1, with a possible D match to TRBD1 (6 bases). The CDR3 extends over 15 amino acids. Trimming removed 2 bases from V and 7 bases from J, with 15 bases in between. Germline CDR1 reads MNHEY; CDR2 reads SVGEGT. For the CDR3, the DNA is TGTGCCAGCAGTTACCTCAGGGGTCTTAGGAATGAGCAGTTCTTC. Amino acid sequence: CASSYLRGLRNEQFF.